This T cell receptor beta chain comes out of a study of blood T cell repertoires in COVID-19. Repertoires were generated with immunoSEQ multiplex PCR, while TCRdb's copy carries only in-frame clones and drops some. Of approximately 500,000 clones in the sample, 70% to 90% were seen once. Germline V gives CDR1 SNHLY, CDR2 FYNNEI. Losses at the gene ends were 5 bases for V and 1 base for J; bases not matched to a gene: 2. The length of the CDR3 is 14 residues. This chain joins TRBV2 and TRBJ1-1; 9 nucleotides agree with TRBD1. This receptor was identified in a woman aged 45-59 years with COVID-19, enrolled during active disease. Sequencing was done on a sample of peripheral blood. The CDR3 sequence is CASSLQGANTEAFF. CDR3 nucleotide sequence: TGTGCCAGCAGTCTACAGGGGGCGAACACTGAAGCTTTCTTT.